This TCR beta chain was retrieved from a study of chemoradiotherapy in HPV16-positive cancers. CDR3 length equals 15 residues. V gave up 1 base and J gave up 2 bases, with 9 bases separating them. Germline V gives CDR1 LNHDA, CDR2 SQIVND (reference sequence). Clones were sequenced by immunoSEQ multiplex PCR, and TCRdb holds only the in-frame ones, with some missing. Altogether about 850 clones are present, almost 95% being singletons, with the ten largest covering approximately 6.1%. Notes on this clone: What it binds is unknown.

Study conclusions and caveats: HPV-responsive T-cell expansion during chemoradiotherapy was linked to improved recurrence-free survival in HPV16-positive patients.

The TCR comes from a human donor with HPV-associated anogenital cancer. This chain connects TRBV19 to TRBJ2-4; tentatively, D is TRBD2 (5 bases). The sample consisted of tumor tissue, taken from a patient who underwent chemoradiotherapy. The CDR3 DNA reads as TGTGCCAGTAGTATAGTATCGGGGACCAAAAACATTCAGTACTTC. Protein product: CASSIVSGTKNIQYF.